These T cell receptor beta chains were read from a single sample in a study of shared clonotypes between healthy human individuals. The method was immunoSEQ multiplex PCR; TCRdb's version includes in-frame clones alone and lacks a portion of them. The table records under 200,000 clones, approximately 95% of them present only once. The sample consisted of naive CD4+ T cells sorted from blood. The source of these receptors is a woman aged 25 to 45 in good health. Both conserved end residues are part of each CDR3. The order of the fields is clone size, J gene, D gene, V gene, CDR3 DNA, CDR3 protein. A D gene is named only where the DNA matches it firmly. Expanded clones are given a class, and other clones once, few, many or no size at all.

>.|TRBJ1-1|TRBD1|TRBV28
TGTGCCAGCAGACGAAGGACAGGGGGCGCGGGCACTGAAGCTTTCTTT
CASRRRTGGAGTEAFF
>.|TRBJ2-6|TRBD1|TRBV7-9
TGTGCCAGCAGCCGCTACGCGACAGGGCGTGGGGCCAACGTCCTGACTTTC
CASSRYATGRGANVLTF
>.|TRBJ2-7|.|TRBV7-2
TGTGCCAGCAGCCGGGACTTTTCCTACGAGCAGTACTTC
CASSRDFSYEQYF
>once|TRBJ1-3|TRBD1|TRBV9
TGTGCCAGCAGCGCCACCCCGGGACAGGGTGTAAACACCATATATTTT
CASSATPGQGVNTIYF
>.|TRBJ2-7|TRBD2|TRBV7-8
TGTGCCAGCAGCTTAAGACTAGCGGGAGTCGACGAGCAGTACTTC
CASSLRLAGVDEQYF
>.|TRBJ2-7|.|TRBV27
TGTGCCAGCAGTTTTCTTCAGGGTTACGGCTACGAGCAGTACTTC
CASSFLQGYGYEQYF
>.|TRBJ2-7|TRBD1|TRBV18
TGTGCCAGCTCACACACAGACCCCGGGACAGGGTCCTACGAGCAGTACTTC
CASSHTDPGTGSYEQYF
>.|TRBJ1-2|.|TRBV7-2
TGTGCCAGCAGCTTTTCCGGGACTCTCTATGGCTACACCTTC
CASSFSGTLYGYTF
>.|TRBJ1-2|.|TRBV28
TGTGCCAGCAACATTGGGGGGGCTTATGGCTACACCTTC
CASNIGGAYGYTF
>.|TRBJ1-2|.|TRBV28
TGTGCCAGCAGCCCTGGGGGTAGCGGCTATGGCTACACCTTC
CASSPGGSGYGYTF
>.|TRBJ1-2|TRBD1|TRBV7-2
TGTGCCAGCAGCTCCGAACATGACAGGGGAACTAACTATGGCTACACCTTC
CASSSEHDRGTNYGYTF
>.|TRBJ2-1|.|TRBV11-2
TGTGCCAGCAGCTCATTTGGGCGGGGACTTGACAATGAGCAGTTCTTC
CASSSFGRGLDNEQFF
>.|TRBJ2-3|TRBD2|TRBV9
TGTGCCAGCAGCGCCCACGGGACTAGCGGCACAGATACGCAGTATTTT
CASSAHGTSGTDTQYF
>.|TRBJ1-1|.|TRBV7-9
TGTGCCAGCAGCCAAGGGGCGGGGCAAGAGGACACTGAAGCTTTCTTT
CASSQGAGQEDTEAFF
>.|TRBJ2-1|.|TRBV18
TGTGCCAGCTCGCAAAACAGCCACTTAAGCTCCTACAATGAGCAGTTCTTC
CASSQNSHLSSYNEQFF
>.|TRBJ1-1|TRBD1|TRBV5-1
TGCGCCAGCAGCCCAGAGCCGGGACAGCGGACTGAAGCTTTCTTT
CASSPEPGQRTEAFF
>.|TRBJ1-2|.|TRBV7-9
TGTGCCAGCAGCTGGGGCGACATGTACACCTTC
CASSWGDMYTF
>.|TRBJ1-2|.|TRBV5-5
TGTGCCAGCAGCTGGGGGAGAGGATGGAAAGGCTACACCTTC
CASSWGRGWKGYTF
>.|TRBJ2-2|TRBD2|TRBV5-1
TGCGCCAGCAGCTTGGGCCTAGCGGGGACCGGGGAGCTGTTTTTT
CASSLGLAGTGELFF
>.|TRBJ2-2|.|TRBV19
TGTGCCAGTTTAGGGGGGCGGCTTACCGGGGAGCTGTTTTTT
CASLGGRLTGELFF
>.|TRBJ2-5|.|TRBV19
TGTGCCAGTAGTAAGTCGGGACTGGACTTGCCCCAAGAGACCCAGTACTTC
CASSKSGLDLPQETQYF
>once|TRBJ1-6|TRBD1|TRBV27
TGTGCCAGCAGTCCCTCCGGGACAGGGTTTTCACCCCTCCACTTT
CASSPSGTGFSPLHF
>.|TRBJ2-5|.|TRBV19
TGTGCCAGTAGTATAATGGCACAGTCGCAAGAGACCCAGTACTTC
CASSIMAQSQETQYF
>.|TRBJ1-2|.|TRBV29-1
TGCAGCGTTGTGGTTCAGACACCAAACCCCGATGGCTACACCTTC
CSVVVQTPNPDGYTF
>.|TRBJ2-1|.|TRBV27
TGTGCCAGCAGCCAGTCTTTCTCCTACAATGAGCAGTTCTTC
CASSQSFSYNEQFF
>.|TRBJ2-7|.|TRBV30
TGTGCCTGGAGTGTAGTTACAGATACCTACGAGCAGTACTTC
CAWSVVTDTYEQYF
>.|TRBJ2-5|.|TRBV4-2
TGTGCCAGCAGCCAAGATCTTTGGCCGCGGGGTCTAAGACCCCAAGAGAGGGAGACCCAGTACTTC
CASSQDLWPRGLRPQERETQYF
>.|TRBJ1-3|.|TRBV18
TGTGCCAGCTCACCAACAGGAGCTGGAAACACCATATATTTT
CASSPTGAGNTIYF
>.|TRBJ2-2|.|TRBV5-1
TGCGCCAGCAGCTTGGATCTAGTGACCGGGGAGCTGTTTTTT
CASSLDLVTGELFF
>.|TRBJ1-4|.|TRBV7-9
TGTGCCAGCAGCTTGGGCAGGGTTAATGAAAAACTGTTTTTT
CASSLGRVNEKLFF